This T cell receptor beta chain was captured by sequencing in a study of cytomegalovirus exposure and HLA in healthy donors. Overall study: Membership in the Caucasian-associated ancestry cluster was found for around four fifths of approximately 380 genotyped donors. Study-wide findings and caveats: Earlier findings revealed that most TCR beta V segments proved productive either about 87% or about 30% of the time. Whilst most TCR sequences proved rare, a subset of public TCRs occurred across many donors.

Concerning this clone itself: The antigen is unknown.

Per the germline V gene, CDR1 is MNHEY and CDR2 is SMNVEV (reference sequence). The CDR3 is 14 residues long. V gave up 4 bases and J gave up 0 bases, with 10 bases separating them. Each of the donors was a healthy bone marrow donor. With 60 Vbeta and 13 Jbeta primers, the PCR was carried out. Libraries were prepared by immunoSEQ multiplex PCR; TCRdb keeps only in-frame clonotypes and omits some of them. The table records approximately 92,000 clones, more than 60% of them present only once. The sample was PBMCs. The chain carries TRBV27 and TRBJ2-7, with D unclear. This clonotype originated in a man aged 45-60 years in good health and CMV-seropositive. Written as DNA, the CDR3 is TGTGCCAGCAGTTCCTCCAGAAACTCCTACGAGCAGTACTTC. Translation: CASSSSRNSYEQYF.